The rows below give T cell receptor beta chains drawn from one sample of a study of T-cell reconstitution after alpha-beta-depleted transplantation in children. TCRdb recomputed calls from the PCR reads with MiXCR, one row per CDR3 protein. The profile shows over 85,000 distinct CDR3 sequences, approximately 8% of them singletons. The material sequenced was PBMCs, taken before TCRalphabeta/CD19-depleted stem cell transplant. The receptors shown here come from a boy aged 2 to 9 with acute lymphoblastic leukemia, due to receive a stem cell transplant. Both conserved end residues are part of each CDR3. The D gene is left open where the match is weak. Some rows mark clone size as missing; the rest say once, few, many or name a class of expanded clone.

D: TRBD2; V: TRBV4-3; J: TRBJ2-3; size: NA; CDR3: CASSPSGGMSTDTQYF; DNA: TGCGCCAGCAGCCCTAGCGGGGGGATGAGCACAGATACGCAGTATTTT
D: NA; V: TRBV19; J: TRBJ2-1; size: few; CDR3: CASSLRGGYNEQFF; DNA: TGTGCCAGTAGTTTAAGGGGCGGGTACAATGAGCAGTTCTTC
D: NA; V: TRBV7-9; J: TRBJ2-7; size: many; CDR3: CASSPRFNGYEQYF; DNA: TGTGCCAGCAGCCCACGATTCAACGGGTACGAGCAGTACTTC
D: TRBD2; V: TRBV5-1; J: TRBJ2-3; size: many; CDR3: CASSPTSGGTDTQYF; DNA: TGCGCCAGCAGCCCGACTAGCGGGGGCACAGATACGCAGTATTTT
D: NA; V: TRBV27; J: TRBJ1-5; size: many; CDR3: CASSFRDQPQHF; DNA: TGTGCCAGCAGTTTTAGGGATCAGCCCCAGCATTTT
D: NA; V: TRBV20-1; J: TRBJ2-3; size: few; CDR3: CSASPVTDTQYF; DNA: TGCAGTGCTAGTCCGGTCACAGATACGCAGTATTTT
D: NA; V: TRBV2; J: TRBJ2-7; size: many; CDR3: CASSERMPGPSDYEQYF; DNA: TGTGCCAGCAGTGAACGAATGCCAGGGCCCTCGGACTACGAGCAGTACTTC
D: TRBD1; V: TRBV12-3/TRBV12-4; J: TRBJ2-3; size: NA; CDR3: CASTLRTGQGLTDTQYF; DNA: TGTGCCAGCACTCTCAGAACCGGACAGGGGTTGACAGATACGCAGTATTTT
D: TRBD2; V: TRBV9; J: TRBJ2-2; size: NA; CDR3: CASSVRTGGLSTGELFF; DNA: TGTGCCAGCAGCGTCCGGACGGGGGGGCTCAGCACCGGGGAGCTGTTTTTT
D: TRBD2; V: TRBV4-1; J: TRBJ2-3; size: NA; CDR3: CASSLILGLAGGTDTQYF; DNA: TGCGCCAGCAGCCTCATTTTGGGACTAGCGGGGGGTACAGATACGCAGTATTTT
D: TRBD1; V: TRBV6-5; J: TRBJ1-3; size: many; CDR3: CASSYPPGQGAQRNTIYF; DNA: TGTGCCAGCAGTTACCCGCCGGGACAGGGGGCGCAAAGAAACACCATATATTTT
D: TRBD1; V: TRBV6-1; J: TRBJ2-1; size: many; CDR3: CASRGTGVVEQFF; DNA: TGTGCCAGCAGGGGAACAGGGGTGGTTGAGCAGTTCTTC